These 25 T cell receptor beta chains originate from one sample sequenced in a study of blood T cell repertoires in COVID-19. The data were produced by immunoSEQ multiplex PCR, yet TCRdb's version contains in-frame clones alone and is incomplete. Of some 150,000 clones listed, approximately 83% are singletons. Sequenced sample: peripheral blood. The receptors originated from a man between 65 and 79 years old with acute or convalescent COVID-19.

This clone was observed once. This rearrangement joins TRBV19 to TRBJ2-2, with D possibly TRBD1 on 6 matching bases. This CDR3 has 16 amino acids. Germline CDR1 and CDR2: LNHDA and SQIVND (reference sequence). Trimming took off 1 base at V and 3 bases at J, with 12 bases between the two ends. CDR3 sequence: CASSIVGQGYTGELFF. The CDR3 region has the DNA TGTGCCAGTAGTATAGTGGGTCAGGGGTACACCGGGGAGCTGTTTTTT.

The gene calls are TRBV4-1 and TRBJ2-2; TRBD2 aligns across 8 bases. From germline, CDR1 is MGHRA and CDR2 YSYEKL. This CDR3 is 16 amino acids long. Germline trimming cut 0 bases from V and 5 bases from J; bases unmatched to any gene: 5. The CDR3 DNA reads TGCGCCAGCAGCCAAGACTCAGCGGGAGATACCGGGGAGCTGTTTTTT. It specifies CASSQDSAGDTGELFF.

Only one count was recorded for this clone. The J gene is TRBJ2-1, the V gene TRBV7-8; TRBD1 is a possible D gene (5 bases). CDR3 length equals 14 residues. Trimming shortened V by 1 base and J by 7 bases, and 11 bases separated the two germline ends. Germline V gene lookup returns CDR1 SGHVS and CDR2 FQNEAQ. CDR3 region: CASSLVGAWNEQFF. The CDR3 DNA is TGTGCCAGCAGCTTAGTTGGGGCTTGGAATGAGCAGTTCTTC.

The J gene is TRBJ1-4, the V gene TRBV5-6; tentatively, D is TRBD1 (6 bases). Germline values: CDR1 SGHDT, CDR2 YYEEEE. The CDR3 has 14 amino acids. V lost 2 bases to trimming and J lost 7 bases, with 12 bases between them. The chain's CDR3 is CASSFWGRGEKLFF. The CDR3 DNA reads TGTGCCAGCAGCTTTTGGGGGCGCGGTGAAAAACTGTTTTTT.

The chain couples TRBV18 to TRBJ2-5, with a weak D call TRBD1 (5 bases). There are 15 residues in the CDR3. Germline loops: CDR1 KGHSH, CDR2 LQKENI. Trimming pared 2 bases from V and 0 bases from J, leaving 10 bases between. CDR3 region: CASSPRGKDQETQYF. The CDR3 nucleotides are TGTGCCAGCTCACCAAGGGGTAAGGACCAAGAGACCCAGTACTTC.

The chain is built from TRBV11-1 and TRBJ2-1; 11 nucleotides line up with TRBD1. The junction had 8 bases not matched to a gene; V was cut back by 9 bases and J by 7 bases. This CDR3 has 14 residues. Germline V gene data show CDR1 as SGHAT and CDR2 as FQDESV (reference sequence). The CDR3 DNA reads TGTGCCAGTGCTCGGGACAGGGGGTTTAATGAGCAGTTCTTC. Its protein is CASARDRGFNEQFF.

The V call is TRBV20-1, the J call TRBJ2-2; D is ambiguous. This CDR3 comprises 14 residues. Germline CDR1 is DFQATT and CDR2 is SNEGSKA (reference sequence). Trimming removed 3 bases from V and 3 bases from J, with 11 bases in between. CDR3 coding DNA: TGCAGTGCTAGTGCACAGCACGACACCGGGGAGCTGTTTTTT. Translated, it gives CSASAQHDTGELFF.

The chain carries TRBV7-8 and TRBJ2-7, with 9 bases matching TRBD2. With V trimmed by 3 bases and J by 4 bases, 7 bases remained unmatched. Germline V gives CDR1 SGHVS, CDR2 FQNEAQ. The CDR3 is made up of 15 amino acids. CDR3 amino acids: CASSLASGAGYEQYF. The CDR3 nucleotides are TGTGCCAGCAGCTTGGCTAGCGGGGCAGGGTACGAGCAGTACTTC. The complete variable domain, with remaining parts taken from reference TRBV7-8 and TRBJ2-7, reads GAGVSQSPRYKVAKRGQDVALRCDPISGHVSLFWYQQALGQGPEFLTYFQNEAQLDKSGLPSDRFFAERPEGSVSTLKIQRTQQEDSAVYLCASSLASGAGYEQYFGPGTRLTVT.

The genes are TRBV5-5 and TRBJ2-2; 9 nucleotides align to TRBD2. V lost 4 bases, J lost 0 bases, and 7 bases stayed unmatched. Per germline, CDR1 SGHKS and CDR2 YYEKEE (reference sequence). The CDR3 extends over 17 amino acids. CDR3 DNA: TGTGCCAGCAGCCCGGCGGCGGGAGGGGCGAACACCGGGGAGCTGTTTTTT. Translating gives CASSPAAGGANTGELFF.

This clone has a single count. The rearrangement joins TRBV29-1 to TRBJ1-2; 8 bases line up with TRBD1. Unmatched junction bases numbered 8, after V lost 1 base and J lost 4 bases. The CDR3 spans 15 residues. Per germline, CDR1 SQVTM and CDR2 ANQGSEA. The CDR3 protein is CSVEAHRDRPYGYTF. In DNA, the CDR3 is TGCAGCGTTGAAGCTCACCGGGACAGGCCCTATGGCTACACCTTC.

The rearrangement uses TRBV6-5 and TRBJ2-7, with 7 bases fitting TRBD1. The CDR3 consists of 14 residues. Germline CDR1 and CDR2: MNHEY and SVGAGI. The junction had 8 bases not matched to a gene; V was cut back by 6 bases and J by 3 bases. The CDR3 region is CASSRGGEVYEQYF. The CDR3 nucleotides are TGTGCCAGCAGCCGAGGGGGCGAGGTCTACGAGCAGTACTTC.

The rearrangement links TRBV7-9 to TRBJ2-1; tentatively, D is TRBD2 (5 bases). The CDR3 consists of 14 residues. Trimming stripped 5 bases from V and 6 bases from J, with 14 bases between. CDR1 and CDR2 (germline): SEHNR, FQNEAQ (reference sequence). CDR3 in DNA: TGTGCCAGCAGCCCAACGGGCGGGTCCAATGAGCAGTTCTTC. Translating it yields CASSPTGGSNEQFF.

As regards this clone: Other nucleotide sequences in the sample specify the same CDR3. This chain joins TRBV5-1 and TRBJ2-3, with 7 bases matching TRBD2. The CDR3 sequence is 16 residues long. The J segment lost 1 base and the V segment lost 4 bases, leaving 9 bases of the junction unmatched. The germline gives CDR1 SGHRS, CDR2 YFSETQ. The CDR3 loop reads CASSPLAALGTDTQYF. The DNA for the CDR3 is TGCGCCAGCAGCCCTCTAGCGGCCCTCGGCACAGATACGCAGTATTTT.

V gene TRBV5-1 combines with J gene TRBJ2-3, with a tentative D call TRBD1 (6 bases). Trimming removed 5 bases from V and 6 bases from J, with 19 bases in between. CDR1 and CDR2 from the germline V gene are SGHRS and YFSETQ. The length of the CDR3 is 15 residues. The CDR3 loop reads CASRPLGASEDTQYF. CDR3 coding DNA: TGCGCCAGCAGGCCTTTGGGGGCGAGTGAGGATACGCAGTATTTT. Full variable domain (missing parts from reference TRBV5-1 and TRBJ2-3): KAGVTQTPRYLIKTRGQQVTLSCSPISGHRSVSWYQQTPGQGLQFLFEYFSETQRNKGNFPGRFSGRQFSNSRSEMNVSTLELGDSALYLCASRPLGASEDTQYFGPGTRLTVL.

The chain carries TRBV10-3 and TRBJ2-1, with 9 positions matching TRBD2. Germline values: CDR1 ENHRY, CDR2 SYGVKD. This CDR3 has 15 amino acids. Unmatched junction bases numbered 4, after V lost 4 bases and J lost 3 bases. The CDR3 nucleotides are TGTGCCATCAGTGCGGCGGGAGGGAACTACAATGAGCAGTTCTTC. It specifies CAISAAGGNYNEQFF.

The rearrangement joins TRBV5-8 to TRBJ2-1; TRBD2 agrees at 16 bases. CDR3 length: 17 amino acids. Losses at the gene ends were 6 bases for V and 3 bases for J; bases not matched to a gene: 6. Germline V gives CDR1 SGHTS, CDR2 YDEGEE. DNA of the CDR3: TGTGCCAGCACCGGGACTAGCGGGAGGGCGGTCTACAATGAGCAGTTCTTC. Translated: CASTGTSGRAVYNEQFF.

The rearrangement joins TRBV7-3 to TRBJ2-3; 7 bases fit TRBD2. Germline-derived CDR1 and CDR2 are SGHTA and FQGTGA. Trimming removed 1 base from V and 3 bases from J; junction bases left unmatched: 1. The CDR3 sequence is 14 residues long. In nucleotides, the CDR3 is TGTGCCAGCAGCTTAAACGGGAGGACAGATACGCAGTATTTT. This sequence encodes CASSLNGRTDTQYF.

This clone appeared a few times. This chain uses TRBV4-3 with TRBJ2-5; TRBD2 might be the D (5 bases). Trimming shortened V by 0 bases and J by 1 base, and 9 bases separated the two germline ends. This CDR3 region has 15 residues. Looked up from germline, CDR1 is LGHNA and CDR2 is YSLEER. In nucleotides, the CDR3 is TGCGCCAGCAGCCAAGATAGTGGACTCCAAGAGACCCAGTACTTC. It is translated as CASSQDSGLQETQYF.

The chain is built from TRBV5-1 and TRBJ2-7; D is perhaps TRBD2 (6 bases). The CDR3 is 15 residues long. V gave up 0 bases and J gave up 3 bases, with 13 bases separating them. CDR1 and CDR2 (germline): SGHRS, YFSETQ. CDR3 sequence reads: CASSLVGGYYYEQYF. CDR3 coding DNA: TGCGCCAGCAGCTTGGTGGGGGGATATTACTACGAGCAGTACTTC.

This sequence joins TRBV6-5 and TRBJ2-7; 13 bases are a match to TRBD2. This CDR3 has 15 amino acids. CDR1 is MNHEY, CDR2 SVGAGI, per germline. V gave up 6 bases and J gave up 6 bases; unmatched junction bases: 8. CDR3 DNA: TGTGCCAGCAGGAGACAAGGACTAGCGGGAGTCGAGCAGTACTTC. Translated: CASRRQGLAGVEQYF.

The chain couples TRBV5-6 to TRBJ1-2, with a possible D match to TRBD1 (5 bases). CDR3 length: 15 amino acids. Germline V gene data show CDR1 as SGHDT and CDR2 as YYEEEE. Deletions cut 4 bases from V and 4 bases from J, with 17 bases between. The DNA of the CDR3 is TGTGCCAGCAGCCTTCGACAGAGCCCCTTCTATGGCTACACCTTC. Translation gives CASSLRQSPFYGYTF.

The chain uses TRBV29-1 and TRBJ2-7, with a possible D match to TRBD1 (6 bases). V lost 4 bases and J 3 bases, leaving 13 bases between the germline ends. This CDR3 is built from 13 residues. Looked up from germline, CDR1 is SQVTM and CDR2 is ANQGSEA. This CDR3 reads CSVVFQGSYEQYF. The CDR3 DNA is TGCAGCGTTGTATTTCAGGGGAGCTACGAGCAGTACTTC.

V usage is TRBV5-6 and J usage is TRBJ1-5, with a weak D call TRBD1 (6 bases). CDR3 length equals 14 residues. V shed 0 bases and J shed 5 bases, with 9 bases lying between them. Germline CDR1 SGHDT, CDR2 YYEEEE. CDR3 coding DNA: TGTGCCAGCAGCTTGGGGGCAGGGGATCAGCCCCAGCATTTT. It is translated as CASSLGAGDQPQHF.

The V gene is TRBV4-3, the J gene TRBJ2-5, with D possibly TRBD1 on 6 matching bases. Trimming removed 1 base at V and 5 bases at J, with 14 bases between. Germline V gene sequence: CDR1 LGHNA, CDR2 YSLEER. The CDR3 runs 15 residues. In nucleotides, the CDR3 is TGCGCCAGCAGCCAAGGGACAGCAGAACCTGAGACCCAGTACTTC. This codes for CASSQGTAEPETQYF.

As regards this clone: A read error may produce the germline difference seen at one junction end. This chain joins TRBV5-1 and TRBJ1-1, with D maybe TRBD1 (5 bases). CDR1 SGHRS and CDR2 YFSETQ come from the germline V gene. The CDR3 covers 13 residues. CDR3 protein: CASSLDRNNEAFF. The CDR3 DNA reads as TGCGCCAGCAGCTTGGACAGGAACAATGAAGCTTTCTTT.